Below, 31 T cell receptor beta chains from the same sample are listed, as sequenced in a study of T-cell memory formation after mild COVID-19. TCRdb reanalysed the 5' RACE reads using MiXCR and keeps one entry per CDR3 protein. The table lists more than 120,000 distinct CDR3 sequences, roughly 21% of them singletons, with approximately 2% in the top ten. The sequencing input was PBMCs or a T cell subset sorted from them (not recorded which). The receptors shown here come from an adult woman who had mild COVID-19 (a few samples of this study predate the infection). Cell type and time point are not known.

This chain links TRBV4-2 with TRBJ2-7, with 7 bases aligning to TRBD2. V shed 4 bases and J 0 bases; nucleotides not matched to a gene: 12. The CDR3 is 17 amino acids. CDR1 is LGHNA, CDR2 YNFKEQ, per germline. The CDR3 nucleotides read TGTGCCAGCAGCCCCCCCGGGTGGCGGGGGAGCTCCTACGAGCAGTACTTC. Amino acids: CASSPPGWRGSSYEQYF.

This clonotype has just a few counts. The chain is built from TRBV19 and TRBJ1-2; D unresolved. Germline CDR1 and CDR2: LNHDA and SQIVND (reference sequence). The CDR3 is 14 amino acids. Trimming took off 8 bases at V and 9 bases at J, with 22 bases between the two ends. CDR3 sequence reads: CASRREGPMSRYTF. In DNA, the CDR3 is TGTGCCAGTCGTCGTGAGGGCCCGATGAGTCGCTACACCTTC.

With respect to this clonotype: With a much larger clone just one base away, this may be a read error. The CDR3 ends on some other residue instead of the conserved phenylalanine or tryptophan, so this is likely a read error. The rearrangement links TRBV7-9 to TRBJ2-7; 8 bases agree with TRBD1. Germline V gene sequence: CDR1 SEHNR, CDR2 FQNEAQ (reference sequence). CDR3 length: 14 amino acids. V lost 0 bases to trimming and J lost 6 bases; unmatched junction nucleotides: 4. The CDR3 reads CASSLALGTGEQYY. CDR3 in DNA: TGTGCCAGCAGCTTAGCGCTCGGGACAGGCGAGCAGTACTAC.

As DNA, the CDR3 is TGTGCCAGCAGCCCTATCGACTGGACTGAAGCTTTCTTT. Translating it yields CASSPIDWTEAFF. V and J are TRBV7-6 and TRBJ1-1, with no clear D. The CDR3 extends over 13 amino acids. The V end lost 5 bases, the J end lost 5 bases, and 12 bases lay between the germline ends. In germline, CDR1 is SGHVS, CDR2 FNYEAQ.

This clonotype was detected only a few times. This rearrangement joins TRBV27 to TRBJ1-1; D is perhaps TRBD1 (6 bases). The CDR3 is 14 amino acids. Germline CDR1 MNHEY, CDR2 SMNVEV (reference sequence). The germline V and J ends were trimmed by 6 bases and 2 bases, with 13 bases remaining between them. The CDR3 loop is CASSLDRLNTEAFF. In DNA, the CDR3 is TGTGCCAGCAGCCTCGACAGGCTTAACACTGAAGCTTTCTTT.

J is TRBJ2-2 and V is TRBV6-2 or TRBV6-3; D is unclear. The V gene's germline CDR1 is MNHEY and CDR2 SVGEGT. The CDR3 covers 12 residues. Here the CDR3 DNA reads TGTGCGGTGGCTGAGACCACCGGGGAGCTGTTTTTT. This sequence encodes CAVAETTGELFF.

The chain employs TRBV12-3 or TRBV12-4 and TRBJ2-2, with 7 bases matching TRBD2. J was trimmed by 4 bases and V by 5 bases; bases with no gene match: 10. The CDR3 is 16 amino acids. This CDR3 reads CASSLTAGVSTGELFF. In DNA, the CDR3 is TGTGCCAGCAGTCTAACGGCGGGAGTATCCACCGGGGAGCTGTTTTTT.

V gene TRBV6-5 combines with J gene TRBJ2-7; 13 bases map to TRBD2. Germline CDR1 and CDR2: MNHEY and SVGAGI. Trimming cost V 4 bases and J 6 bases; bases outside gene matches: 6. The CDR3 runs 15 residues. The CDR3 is CASSSRLAGGIEQYF. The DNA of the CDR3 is TGTGCCAGCAGTTCCCGACTAGCGGGAGGCATCGAGCAGTACTTC.

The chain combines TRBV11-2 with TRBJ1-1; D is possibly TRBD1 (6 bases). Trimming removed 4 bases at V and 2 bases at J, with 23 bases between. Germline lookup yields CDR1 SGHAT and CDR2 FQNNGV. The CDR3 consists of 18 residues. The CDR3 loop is CASSSITGPQSTNTEAFF. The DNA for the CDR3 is TGTGCCAGCAGCTCCATCACAGGGCCACAGAGTACCAACACTGAAGCTTTCTTT.

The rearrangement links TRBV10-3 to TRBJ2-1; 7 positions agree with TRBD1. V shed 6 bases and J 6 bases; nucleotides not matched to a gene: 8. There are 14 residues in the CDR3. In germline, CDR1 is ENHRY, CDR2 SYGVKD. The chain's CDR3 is CAISGTAVGNEQFF. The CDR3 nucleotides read TGTGCCATCAGCGGGACAGCGGTGGGCAATGAGCAGTTCTTC.

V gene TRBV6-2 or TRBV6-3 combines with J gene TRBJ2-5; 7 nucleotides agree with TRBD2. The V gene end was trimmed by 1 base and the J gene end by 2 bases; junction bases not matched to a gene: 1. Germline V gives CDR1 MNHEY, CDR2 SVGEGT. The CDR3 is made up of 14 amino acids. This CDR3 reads CASSYWEGQETQYF. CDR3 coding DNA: TGTGCCAGCAGTTACTGGGAGGGGCAAGAGACCCAGTACTTC.

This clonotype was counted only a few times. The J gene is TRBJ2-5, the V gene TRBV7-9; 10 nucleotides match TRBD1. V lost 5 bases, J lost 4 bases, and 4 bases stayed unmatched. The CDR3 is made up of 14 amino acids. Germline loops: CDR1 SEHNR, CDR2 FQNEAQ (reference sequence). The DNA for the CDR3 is TGTGCCAGCAGCCCGGGACAGGGGCGAGAGACCCAGTACTTC. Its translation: CASSPGQGRETQYF. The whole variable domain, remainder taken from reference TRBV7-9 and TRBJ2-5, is DTGVSQNPRHKITKRGQNVTFRCDPISEHNRLYWYRQTLGQGPEFLTYFQNEAQLEKSRLLSDRFSAERPKGSFSTLEIQRTEQGDSAMYLCASSPGQGRETQYFGPGTRLLVL.

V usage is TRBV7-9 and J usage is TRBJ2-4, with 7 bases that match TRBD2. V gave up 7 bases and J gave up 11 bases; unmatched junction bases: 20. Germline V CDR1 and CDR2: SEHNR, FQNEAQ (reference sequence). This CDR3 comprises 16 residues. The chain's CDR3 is CASTNSYGTIRTLQYF. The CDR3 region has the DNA TGTGCCAGCACCAACTCGTACGGGACTATCCGAACCCTTCAGTACTTC.

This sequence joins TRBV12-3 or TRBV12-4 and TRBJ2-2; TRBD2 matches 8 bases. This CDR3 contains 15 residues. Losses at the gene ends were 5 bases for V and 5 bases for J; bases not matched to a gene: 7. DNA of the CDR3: TGTGCCAGCAGTGCAGCGGGAGAAAGAACCGGGGAGCTGTTTTTT. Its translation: CASSAAGERTGELFF.

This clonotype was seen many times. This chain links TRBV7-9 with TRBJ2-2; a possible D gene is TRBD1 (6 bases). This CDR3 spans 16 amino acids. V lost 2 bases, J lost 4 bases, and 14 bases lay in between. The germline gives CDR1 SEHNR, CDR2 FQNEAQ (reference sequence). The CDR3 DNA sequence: TGTGCCAGCAGCTTATCACAGGGTAGAAGCACCGGGGAGCTGTTTTTT. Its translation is CASSLSQGRSTGELFF.

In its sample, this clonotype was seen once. CDR3 residues: CASSWDRGLSSGYTF. CDR3 coding DNA: TGTGCCAGCAGCTGGGACAGGGGGCTATCTAGTGGCTACACCTTC. This rearrangement joins TRBV5-6 to TRBJ1-2, with 12 bases fitting TRBD1. V gave up 3 bases and J gave up 7 bases; unmatched junction bases: 7. CDR1 is SGHDT, CDR2 YYEEEE, per germline. The CDR3 has 15 amino acids.

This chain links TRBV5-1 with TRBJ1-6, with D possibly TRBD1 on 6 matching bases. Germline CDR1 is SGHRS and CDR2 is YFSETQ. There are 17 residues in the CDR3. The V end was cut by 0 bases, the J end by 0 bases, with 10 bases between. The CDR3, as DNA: TGCGCCAGCAGCTTGGGGGACACGAGCTCCTATAATTCACCCCTCCACTTT. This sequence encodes CASSLGDTSSYNSPLHF.

CDR3 amino acids: CATSGGGGETQYF. In DNA, the CDR3 is TGTGCCACCAGTGGCGGGGGGGGAGAGACCCAGTACTTC. The V gene is TRBV24-1, the J gene TRBJ2-5; 9 nucleotides align to TRBD2. CDR1 KGHDR and CDR2 SFDVKD come from the germline V gene. This CDR3 is built from 13 residues. V lost 5 bases and J lost 4; bases outside the gene matches: 1.

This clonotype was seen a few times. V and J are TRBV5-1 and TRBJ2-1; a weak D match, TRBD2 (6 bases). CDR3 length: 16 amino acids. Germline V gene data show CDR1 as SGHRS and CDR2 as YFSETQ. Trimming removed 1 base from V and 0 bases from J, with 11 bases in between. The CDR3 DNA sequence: TGCGCCAGCAGCTTGAAATGGGGAGGCTCCTACAATGAGCAGTTCTTC. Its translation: CASSLKWGGSYNEQFF.

CDR3 sequence (DNA): TGTGCCAGCTCACGGGACAGTATCTACAATGAGCAGTTCTTC. Translated, it gives CASSRDSIYNEQFF. This sequence joins TRBV18 and TRBJ2-1; 7 bases are a match to TRBD1. This CDR3 has 14 amino acids. Germline-derived CDR1 and CDR2 are KGHSH and LQKENI. V trimming: 4 bases; J trimming: 3 bases; junction bases outside the gene matches: 3.

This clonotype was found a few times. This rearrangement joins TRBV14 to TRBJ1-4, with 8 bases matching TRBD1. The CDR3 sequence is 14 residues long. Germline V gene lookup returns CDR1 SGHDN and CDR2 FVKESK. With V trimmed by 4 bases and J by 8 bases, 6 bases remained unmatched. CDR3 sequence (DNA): TGTGCCAGCAGCCCCAGGACAGGGAACGAAAAACTGTTTTTT. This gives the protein CASSPRTGNEKLFF.

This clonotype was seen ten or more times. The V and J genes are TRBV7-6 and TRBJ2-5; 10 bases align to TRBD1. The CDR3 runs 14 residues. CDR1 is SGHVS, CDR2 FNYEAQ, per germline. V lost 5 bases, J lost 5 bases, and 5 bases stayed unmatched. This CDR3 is CASSRDRGQETQYF. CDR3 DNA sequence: TGTGCCAGCAGCCGTGACAGGGGGCAGGAGACCCAGTACTTC.

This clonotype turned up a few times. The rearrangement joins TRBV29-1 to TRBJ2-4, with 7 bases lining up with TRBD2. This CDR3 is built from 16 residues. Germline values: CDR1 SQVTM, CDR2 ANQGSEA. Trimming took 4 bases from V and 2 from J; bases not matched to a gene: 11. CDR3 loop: CSVVALGGTTKNIQYF. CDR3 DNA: TGCAGCGTTGTGGCTTTGGGGGGGACGACCAAAAACATTCAGTACTTC.

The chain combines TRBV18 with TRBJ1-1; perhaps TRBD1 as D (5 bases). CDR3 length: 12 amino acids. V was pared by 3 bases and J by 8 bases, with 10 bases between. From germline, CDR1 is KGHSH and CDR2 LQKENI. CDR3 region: CASSPGRVEAFF. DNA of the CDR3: TGTGCCAGCTCACCGGGGCGGGTCGAAGCTTTCTTT.

CDR3: CASSLLAGNEQYF. The CDR3 DNA reads as TGTGCCAGCAGTTTACTAGCGGGCAACGAGCAGTACTTC. The gene calls are TRBV12-3 or TRBV12-4 and TRBJ2-7; 8 nucleotides align to TRBD2. Germline trimming cut 2 bases from V and 5 bases from J; bases unmatched to any gene: 2. This CDR3 is 13 amino acids long.

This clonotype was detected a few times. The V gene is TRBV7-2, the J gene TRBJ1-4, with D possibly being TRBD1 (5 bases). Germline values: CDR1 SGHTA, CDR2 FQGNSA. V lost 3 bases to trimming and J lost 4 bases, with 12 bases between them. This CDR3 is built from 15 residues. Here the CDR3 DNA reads TGTGCCAGCAGCTTTGGGGACCGTTATAATGAAAAACTGTTTTTT. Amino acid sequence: CASSFGDRYNEKLFF.

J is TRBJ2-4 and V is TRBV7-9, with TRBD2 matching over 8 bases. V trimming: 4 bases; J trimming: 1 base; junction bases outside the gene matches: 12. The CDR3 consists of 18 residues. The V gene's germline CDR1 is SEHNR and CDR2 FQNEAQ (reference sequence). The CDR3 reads CASSSPRGGRGAKNIQYF. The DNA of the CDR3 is TGTGCCAGCAGCTCCCCTCGGGGGGGGAGGGGGGCCAAAAACATTCAGTACTTC. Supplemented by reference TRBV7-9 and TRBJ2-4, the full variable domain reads DTGVSQNPRHKITKRGQNVTFRCDPISEHNRLYWYRQTLGQGPEFLTYFQNEAQLEKSRLLSDRFSAERPKGSFSTLEIQRTEQGDSAMYLCASSSPRGGRGAKNIQYFGAGTRLSVL.

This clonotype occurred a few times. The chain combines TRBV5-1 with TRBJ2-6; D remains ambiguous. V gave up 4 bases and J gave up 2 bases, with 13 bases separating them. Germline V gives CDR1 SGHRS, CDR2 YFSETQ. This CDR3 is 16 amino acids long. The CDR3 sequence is CASSLVGLTGANVLTF. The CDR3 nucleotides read TGCGCCAGCAGCCTGGTAGGGTTGACTGGGGCCAACGTCCTGACTTTC.

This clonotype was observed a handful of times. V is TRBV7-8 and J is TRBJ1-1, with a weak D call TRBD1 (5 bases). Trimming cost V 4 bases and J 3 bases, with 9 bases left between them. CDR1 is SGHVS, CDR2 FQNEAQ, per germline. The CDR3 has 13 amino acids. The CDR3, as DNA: TGTGCCAGCAGCTGGGGACGGGACACTGAAGCTTTCTTT. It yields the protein CASSWGRDTEAFF.

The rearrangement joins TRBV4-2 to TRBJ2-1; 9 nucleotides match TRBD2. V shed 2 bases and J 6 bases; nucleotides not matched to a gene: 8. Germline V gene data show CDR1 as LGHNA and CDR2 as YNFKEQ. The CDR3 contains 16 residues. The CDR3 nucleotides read TGTGCCAGCAGCCAAAAGCGGGGGGTCTTTGGCAATGAGCAGTTCTTC. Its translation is CASSQKRGVFGNEQFF.

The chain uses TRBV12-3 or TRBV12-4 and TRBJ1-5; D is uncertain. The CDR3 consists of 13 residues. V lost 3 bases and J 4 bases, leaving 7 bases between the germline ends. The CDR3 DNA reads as TGTGCCAGCAGTTTTAGGCAGAATCAGCCCCAGCATTTT. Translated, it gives CASSFRQNQPQHF.